These 2 T cell receptor beta chains originate from one sample sequenced in a study of T-cell memory formation after mild COVID-19. MiXCR, run by TCRdb on the 5' RACE reads, gives a single entry per CDR3 protein. The sample records more than 80,000 distinct CDR3 sequences, more than 15% being singletons. Sequencing was performed on PBMCs or a T cell subset sorted from them (not recorded which). The source is an adult woman who had mild COVID-19 (a few samples of this study predate the infection). Cell type and time point are not known.

A few counts support this clonotype. The V gene is TRBV7-9, the J gene TRBJ2-1, with D unresolved. The germline CDR1 and CDR2 sequences are SEHNR and FQNEAQ (reference sequence). Between the trimmed V and J ends, which lost 4 bases and 7 bases, there was a span of 17 bases. This CDR3 comprises 15 residues. The CDR3 sequence is CASSSPGRPPNEQFF. The DNA of the CDR3 is TGTGCCAGCAGCTCTCCGGGCCGGCCGCCGAATGAGCAGTTCTTC.

CDR3 sequence: CASSSGQGATYEQYF. CDR3 DNA sequence: TGTGCCAGCAGCTCCGGACAGGGGGCTACCTACGAGCAGTACTTC. This sequence joins TRBV7-6 and TRBJ2-7; 11 bases align to TRBD1. Germline lookup yields CDR1 SGHVS and CDR2 FNYEAQ. The CDR3 is 15 amino acids. Germline trimming cut 4 bases from V and 2 bases from J; bases unmatched to any gene: 4. The full variable domain, rest sourced from reference TRBV7-6 and TRBJ2-7, is GAGVSQSPRYKVTKRGQDVALRCDPISGHVSLYWYRQALGQGPEFLTYFNYEAQQDKSGLPNDRFSAERPEGSISTLTIQRTEQRDSAMYRCASSSGQGATYEQYFGPGTRLTVT.